The source of this T cell receptor (beta chain) is a study of blood T cell dynamics during melanoma immunotherapy. Profiling relied on immunoSEQ multiplex PCR, and the TCRdb table lists in-frame clones only, not all of them. The sample holds several thousand clones, 88% seen once. The time point here: week 3, after first cycle of checkpoint inhibitor. This clone was seen a few times. The antigen remains unidentified. The CDR3 totals 13 residues. Germline CDR1 is LGHNA and CDR2 is YSLEER. V lost 0 bases, J lost 1 base, and 3 bases lay in between. Study-wide points: The study could not tell melanoma-specific clones from general immune activation.

V usage is TRBV4-3 and J usage is TRBJ1-1, with D uncertain. This material consisted of blood, taken from a patient treated with checkpoint blockade. This receptor was obtained from a human donor with melanoma. The CDR3 DNA is TGCGCCAGCAGCCAAGACAGGAACACTGAAGCTTTCTTT. Translation gives CASSQDRNTEAFF.